This T cell receptor beta chain was identified during a study of shared clonotypes between healthy human individuals. Study context: CD4 naive and CD4 memory each took three plates per donor, while CD8 naive took two and CD8 memory one.

Concerning this clone itself: Its specificity is unknown.

General observations from the study: In having few donors, the study represented limited genetic and exposure-history diversity.

V dropped 0 bases and J dropped 7 bases, with 19 bases sitting between them. The CDR3 is 17 residues long. Germline V gives CDR1 LNHNV, CDR2 YYDKDF (reference sequence). Data came from immunoSEQ multiplex PCR; TCRdb stores just in-frame clones and leaves some out. This table has some 2.4 million clones, approximately 93% appearing once. Sequenced sample: naive CD4+ T cells from PBMCs. The subset denotes: CD45RA+ positively selected. This TCR derives from a man between 18 and 29 years old in good health. Some clones in this sample may be carry-over from other donors' samples. The chain employs TRBV15 and TRBJ2-4; maybe TRBD2 (5 bases). This CDR3 is CATSRDRERWPGNIQYF. The CDR3 DNA follows: TGTGCCACCAGCAGAGATCGAGAGCGGTGGCCGGGGAACATTCAGTACTTC.